This T cell receptor beta chain appears in the sequencing data of a study of CD8 T cells in ankylosing spondylitis. General study results and limits: Earlier studies detected some motif variants in reactive arthritis synovial fluid and blood. Blood of patients with ankylosing spondylitis appeared to be characterized by a TCR beta motif of about eight highly homologous variants.

Of note for this clonotype: As yet, its antigen is unknown.

Making use of molecular barcodes, quantitative 5'-RACE generated TCR beta libraries. A single record per CDR3 protein comes from TCRdb applying MiXCR to the 5' RACE reads. The sample yields 200,000 to 250,000 distinct CDR3 sequences, roughly a third seen once. V dropped 7 bases and J dropped 5 bases, with 17 bases sitting between them. The CDR3 extends over 14 amino acids. CDR1 is SGHRS and CDR2 is YFSETQ in the germline V gene. The genes are TRBV5-1 and TRBJ2-3, with a weak D call TRBD2 (5 bases). The sequenced material came from blood, either unsorted or a sorted T cell fraction (not recorded which). The receptor was derived from a male donor with ankylosing spondylitis or in good health (not recorded which). The CDR3 spells CASSPGISRDTQYF. As DNA, the CDR3 is TGCGCCAGCTCCCCGGGGATAAGTAGAGATACGCAGTATTTT.